This T cell receptor (beta chain) was recovered during a study of OX40 agonist ivuxolimab in advanced cancers. Looking at the study overall: Averaging 60 years in age, with a range of roughly 23 to 80, the cohort was approximately 83% male. People who had prior anti-PD-1, anti-PD-L1 or anti-CTLA-4 therapy could take part, and around 40% had some.

Germline assignment: CDR1 KGHSH and CDR2 LQKENI. The ends were cut back, 0 bases at V and 6 bases at J, with 15 bases in the middle. The CDR3 contains 16 residues. Using immunoSEQ multiplex PCR, the repertoire was profiled, and TCRdb retains in-frame clones only, with some absent. The sample contains fewer than 80,000 clones, roughly 76% of which appear only once. This sequence originates from an adult with an advanced solid tumor such as melanoma, head and neck, liver or kidney cancer. The chain uses TRBV18 and TRBJ2-1, with D hard to call. The input for sequencing was CD4+ or CD8+ T cells sorted from blood, taken in a trial of the OX40 agonist ivuxolimab. As DNA, the CDR3 is TGTGCCAGCTCACCACCGACGGGCGAATCTCCCAATGAGCAGTTCTTC. Protein product: CASSPPTGESPNEQFF.